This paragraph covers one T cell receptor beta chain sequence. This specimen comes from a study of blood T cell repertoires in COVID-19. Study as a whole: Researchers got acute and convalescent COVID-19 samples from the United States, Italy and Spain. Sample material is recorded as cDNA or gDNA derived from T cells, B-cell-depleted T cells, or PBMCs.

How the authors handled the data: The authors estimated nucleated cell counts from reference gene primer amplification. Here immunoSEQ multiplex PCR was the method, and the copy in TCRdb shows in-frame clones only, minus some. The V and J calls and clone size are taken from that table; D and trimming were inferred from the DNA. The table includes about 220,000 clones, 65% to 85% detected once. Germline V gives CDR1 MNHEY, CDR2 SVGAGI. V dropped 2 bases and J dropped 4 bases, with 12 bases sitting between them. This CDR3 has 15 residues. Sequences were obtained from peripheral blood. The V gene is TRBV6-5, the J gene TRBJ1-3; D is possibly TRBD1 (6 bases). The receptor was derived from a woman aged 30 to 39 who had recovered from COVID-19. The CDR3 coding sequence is TGTGCCAGCAGTTACGTCAGGGGACGAGGAAACACCATATATTTT. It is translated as CASSYVRGRGNTIYF.